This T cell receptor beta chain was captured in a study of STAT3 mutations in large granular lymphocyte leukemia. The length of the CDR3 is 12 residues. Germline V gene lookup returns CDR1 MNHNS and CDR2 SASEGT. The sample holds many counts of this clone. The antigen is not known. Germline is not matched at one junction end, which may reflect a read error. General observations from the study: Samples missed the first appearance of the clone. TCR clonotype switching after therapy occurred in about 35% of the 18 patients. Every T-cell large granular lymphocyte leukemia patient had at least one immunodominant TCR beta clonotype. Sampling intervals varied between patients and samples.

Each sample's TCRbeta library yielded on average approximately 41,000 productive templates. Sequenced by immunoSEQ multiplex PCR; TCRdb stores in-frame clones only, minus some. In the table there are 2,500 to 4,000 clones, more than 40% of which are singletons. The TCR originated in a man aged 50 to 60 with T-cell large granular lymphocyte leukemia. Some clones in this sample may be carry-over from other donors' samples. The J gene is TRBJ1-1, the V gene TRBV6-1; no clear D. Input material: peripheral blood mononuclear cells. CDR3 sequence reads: CASSELEGEEAF. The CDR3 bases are TGTGCCAGCAGTGAATTGGAGGGAGAAGAGGCCTTT.